This TCR beta chain was found in a study of blood T cell repertoires in COVID-19. Study background: PBMCs, B-cell-depleted T cells, or T cells provided the cDNA or gDNA that made up the material.

The CDR3 covers 14 residues. Trimming took off 8 bases at V and 0 bases at J, with 14 bases between the two ends. Germline V gene sequence: CDR1 SGHTA, CDR2 FQGNSA. Measured with immunoSEQ multiplex PCR; TCRdb has only the in-frame clones, and not every one. This repertoire shows 200,000 to 250,000 clones, around 84% found once; its top ten account for about 3%. This sequence joins TRBV7-2 and TRBJ2-7; D not resolved. The origin of this receptor is a man in his 60s with acute or convalescent COVID-19. Specimen: peripheral blood. This CDR3 is CASLRLRTSYEQYF. The CDR3 bases are TGTGCCAGCCTCAGGCTTCGCACCTCCTACGAGCAGTACTTC.